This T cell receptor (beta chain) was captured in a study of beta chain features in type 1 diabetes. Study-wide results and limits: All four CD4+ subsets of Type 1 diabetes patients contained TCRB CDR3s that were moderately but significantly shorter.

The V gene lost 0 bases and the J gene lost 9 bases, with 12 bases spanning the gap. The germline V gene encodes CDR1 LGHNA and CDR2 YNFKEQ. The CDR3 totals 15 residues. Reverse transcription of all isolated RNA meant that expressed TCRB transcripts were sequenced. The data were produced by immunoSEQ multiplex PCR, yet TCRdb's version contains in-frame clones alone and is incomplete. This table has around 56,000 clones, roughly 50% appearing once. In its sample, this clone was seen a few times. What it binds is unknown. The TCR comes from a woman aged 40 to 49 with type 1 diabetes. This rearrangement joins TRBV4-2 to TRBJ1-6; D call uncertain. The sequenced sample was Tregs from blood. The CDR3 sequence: CASSQDYEWSSPLHF. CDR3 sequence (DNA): TGTGCCAGCAGCCAAGATTATGAGTGGAGTTCACCCCTCCACTTT.